This T cell receptor (beta chain) was profiled in a study of T cells in Graves' hyperthyroidism and ophthalmopathy. This clonotype has only a few counts. An end of the junction does not agree with germline; a read error may underlie this. The CDR3 totals 14 residues. Germline V gene data show CDR1 as DFQATT and CDR2 as SNEGSKA (reference sequence). What was amplified from RNA transcripts were TCR beta CDR3 regions. HTBI primers were employed in a first-round RT-PCR of the TCR CDR3. TCRdb independently ran MiXCR on the multiplex PCR reads; one entry per CDR3 protein. The table includes around 520,000 distinct CDR3 sequences, about 24% detected once. Thyroid ultrasound, orbital computed tomography, clinical symptoms, and serum thyroxine and TRAb underpinned diagnoses.

This clonotype originated in a young woman with Graves' ophthalmopathy. The chain recombines TRBV20-1 with TRBJ2-7, with D tentatively TRBD2 (6 bases). The source material was blood. CDR3 amino acids: CSARDGRRGLEQYF. The CDR3 bases are TGCAGTGCGAGAGATGGGAGGAGAGGGCTCGAGCAGTACTTC.